The clone carrying this TCR beta chain has a count of ten or more. The data were taken from a study of Graves' ophthalmopathy and Graves' hyperthyroidism. Looking at the study overall: Researchers obtained peripheral blood at initial diagnosis, before any treatment had begun.

The sequenced template was RNA, covering the TCR beta CDR3 region. An initial RT-PCR round employing HTBI primers preceded a second-round multiplex PCR. TCRdb passed the multiplex PCR reads through MiXCR, listing each CDR3 protein once. The sample contains hundreds of thousands of distinct CDR3 sequences, approximately 40% of which appear only once. Sequenced: peripheral blood. This TCR was recovered from an adult man with Graves' ophthalmopathy.

The CDR3 reads CASSPGQAYGYTF. CDR3 sequence (DNA): TGTGCCAGCAGCCCAGGACAGGCCTATGGCTACACCTTC. V gene TRBV11-1 combines with J gene TRBJ1-2, with 7 bases matching TRBD1. In germline, CDR1 is SGHAT, CDR2 FQDESV (reference sequence). The J segment lost 4 bases and the V segment lost 5 bases, leaving 4 bases of the junction unmatched. This CDR3 is 13 amino acids long.